This T cell receptor (beta chain) was sequenced for a study of Ad26.COV2.S vaccination and SARS-CoV-2 variants. Regarding this clone: Antigen unknown.

Points from the study as a whole: For non-spike TCRs, breadth in vaccine recipients resembled that in placebo recipients. There was a possibility that the TCR breadth and depth analyses underestimated total T cell responses.

The V end lost 0 bases, the J end lost 4 bases, and 9 bases lay between the germline ends. This CDR3 is built from 14 residues. Germline V CDR1 and CDR2: MGHRA, YSYEKL. Specified treatment: roughly 20 received Ad26.COV2.S at low or high dose, single or two shots; a few received placebo; per-sample allocation not given. Sampling happened 63 days after the first vaccine or placebo injection. This vaccine is an Ad26 vector that expresses the Wuhan-strain SARS-CoV-2 spike. Some clones are missing from TCRdb's copy, which holds only in-frame ones; the method was immunoSEQ multiplex PCR. The sample carries about 680,000 clones, approximately 88% recorded once.

The source of this sequence is a person aged 18-60 years who received the Ad26.COV2.S COVID-19 vaccine or a placebo. This chain links TRBV4-1 with TRBJ1-2; the D is unclear. Sequencing used peripheral blood, obtained in a trial of Ad26.COV2.S vaccine versus placebo. CDR3 in amino acids: CASSQETAAYGYTF. CDR3 bases: TGCGCCAGCAGCCAAGAAACAGCCGCCTATGGCTACACCTTC.